The present T cell receptor (beta chain) was sequenced within a study of CD8+ T cells in alopecia areata. In the study overall: The authors scored treated patients' severity by affected scalp percentage.

The sample's treatment: oral pan-JAK inhibitor, 5-10 mg twice daily. A FACSAria was used to sort CD4+ and CD8+ T cells. These cells came from PBMCs. It was cDNA, reverse transcribed from extracted RNA, that served as the sequencing template. Using immunoSEQ multiplex PCR, the repertoire was profiled, and TCRdb retains in-frame clones only, with some absent. The sample consists of 190,000 or so clones, about 60% of them appearing once. Broader study findings: Clonality in the scalp and expanded CD8+ clones ranked among the top 100 were significantly decreased by tofacitinib.

About this clone: Its antigen is as yet unknown.

The receptor was derived from a human donor with alopecia areata. Sequencing used CD8+ T cells sorted from blood, obtained at week 24, from a patient treated with tofacitinib.

This CDR3 is CASSLGRGQETQYF. DNA of the CDR3: TGTGCCAGCAGCTTAGGGAGGGGACAAGAGACCCAGTACTTC. This chain uses TRBV11-2 with TRBJ2-5, with a weak D call TRBD2 (6 bases). Germline lookup yields CDR1 SGHAT and CDR2 FQNNGV. Trimming took off 1 base at V and 2 bases at J, with 8 bases between the two ends. This CDR3 contains 14 residues.